The source of this TCR beta chain is a study of cytomegalovirus exposure and HLA in healthy donors. Amplification used 60 Vbeta primers and 13 Jbeta primers. Only in-frame clones appear in the TCRdb table, and some are missing; sequencing was by immunoSEQ multiplex PCR. The sample has 80,000 to 100,000 clones, 74% seen once. CDR3 length equals 15 residues. CDR1 and CDR2 from the germline V gene are MNHEY and SVGAGI. With 6 bases clipped from V and 2 bases from J, the junction kept 6 bases outside the gene matches. The sequence derives from a man aged 25-45 years in good health and CMV-seropositive. The sequencing sample was made of PBMCs. The chain uses TRBV6-5 and TRBJ2-7; 11 nucleotides agree with TRBD2. Written as DNA, the CDR3 is TGTGCCAGCAGACGAACTAGCGGGAGTACCTACGAGCAGTACTTC. Translated: CASRRTSGSTYEQYF.